Listed below are T cell receptor beta chains from one sample, sequenced in a study of regulatory T cells in long-lasting Graves disease. Each CDR3 protein is one row after TCRdb ran MiXCR on the multiplex PCR reads. The profile shows more than 650,000 distinct CDR3 sequences, about 32% of them singletons. The sequencing here drew on peripheral blood mononuclear cells (PBMCs), taken when the disease was refractory, from a patient treated with antithyroid drugs. The receptor set was obtained from a female donor with Graves disease. Each CDR3 is given with its conserved first and last residue. The D gene is left open where the match is weak. A clone size is listed for some rows: how often the clone was seen (once, few, many), or a class if it is expanded.

CASSLGSYEQFF	TGCGCCAGCAGCTTGGGGTCTTATGAGCAGTTCTTC	12	-	-	TRBJ2-1	TRBV5-1
CSFLTGRTGNTIYF	TGCAGCTTCCTGACAGGTCGGACTGGAAACACCATATATTTT	14	-	-	TRBJ1-3	TRBV20-1
CASSLGGLVAEQETQYF	TGTGCCAGTAGCCTAGGAGGGCTCGTGGCAGAACAAGAGACCCAGTACTTC	17	-	-	TRBJ2-5	TRBV19
CASSGILFGETQYF	TGTGCCAGCAGTGGTATTTTATTTGGGGAGACCCAGTACTTC	14	many	-	TRBJ2-5	TRBV2
CASSFWGLNQPQHF	TGTGCCAGCAGCTTTTGGGGGCTGAATCAGCCCCAGCATTTT	14	few	-	TRBJ1-5	TRBV7-2
CASKLAGPSGTQYF	TGTGCCAGTAAGCTAGCGGGCCCCTCAGGGACCCAGTACTTC	14	-	TRBD2	TRBJ2-5	TRBV19
CASSLISTGTGELFF	TGCGCCAGCAGCCTCATCTCGACAGGGACCGGGGAGCTGTTTTTT	15	-	TRBD1	TRBJ2-2	TRBV5-1
CASRDPGQGKGYTF	TGTGCCAGCAGAGACCCGGGACAGGGCAAAGGCTACACCTTC	14	-	TRBD1	TRBJ1-2	TRBV6-1
CAIGGGSGNQPQHF	TGTGCCATCGGAGGGGGATCCGGCAATCAGCCCCAGCATTTT	14	-	-	TRBJ1-5	TRBV10-3
CASSLCQGGAKNIQYF	TGTGCCAGCAGTTTATGTCAGGGCGGAGCCAAAAACATTCAGTACTTC	16	-	-	TRBJ2-4	TRBV12-3/TRBV12-4
CASSTRTSANTGELFF	TGTGCCAGCAGTACTCGGACTAGCGCTAACACCGGGGAGCTGTTTTTT	16	few	TRBD2	TRBJ2-2	TRBV12-3/TRBV12-4
CASSLATGTLYGYTF	TGCGCCAGCAGCTTGGCGACAGGGACGCTCTATGGCTACACCTTC	15	-	TRBD1	TRBJ1-2	TRBV5-1
CASTPGRVGEKLFF	TGTGCCAGCACCCCGGGAAGGGTTGGAGAAAAACTGTTTTTT	14	few	-	TRBJ1-4	TRBV12-3/TRBV12-4
CASSQGALLYGYTF	TGTGCCAGCAGTCAGGGCGCGCTACTTTATGGCTACACCTTC	14	-	-	TRBJ1-2	TRBV6-1
CASTRLAGGRWEQYF	TGTGCCAGCACCCGCCTGGCGGGAGGCCGTTGGGAGCAGTACTTC	15	few	TRBD2	TRBJ2-7	TRBV6-1
CSARENLRLANYGYTF	TGCAGTGCGCGAGAAAACCTACGTCTAGCTAACTATGGCTACACCTTC	16	once	-	TRBJ1-2	TRBV20-1
CASSATSGANVLTF	TGTGCCAGCAGTGCAACCTCTGGGGCCAACGTCCTGACTTTC	14	many	-	TRBJ2-6	TRBV2
CASRLDGTNEKLFF	TGTGCCAGCAGGCTGGACGGAACTAATGAAAAACTGTTTTTT	14	-	-	TRBJ1-4	TRBV6-2/TRBV6-3
CASTRSRYQETQYF	TGTGCCAGCACCAGGAGCAGATACCAAGAGACCCAGTACTTC	14	-	-	TRBJ2-5	TRBV5-5
CASSHGRGSLFF	TGTGCCAGCAGCCACGGACGAGGGTCACTGTTTTTT	12	many	-	TRBJ1-4	TRBV12-3/TRBV12-4
CSVSGSYNEKLFF	TGCAGCGTATCCGGGAGCTATAATGAAAAACTGTTTTTT	13	few	-	TRBJ1-4	TRBV29-1
CAISDPGRRGNTEAFF	TGTGCCATCAGTGATCCGGGACGGCGAGGGAACACTGAAGCTTTCTTT	16	few	-	TRBJ1-1	TRBV10-3
CASRSRGTGPILGGYTF	TGTGCCAGCAGGTCGCGAGGGACAGGGCCGATTCTAGGCGGCTACACCTTC	17	many	TRBD1	TRBJ1-2	TRBV2
CSAKSSVGTGELFF	TGCAGTGCCAAGTCCAGCGTCGGGACCGGGGAGCTGTTTTTT	14	few	-	TRBJ2-2	TRBV20-1
CASSPRDYRTNTGELFF	TGTGCCAGCAGCCCGAGGGACTACCGAACGAACACCGGGGAGCTGTTTTTT	17	many	TRBD2	TRBJ2-2	TRBV28
CASSPSWRGLQPQHF	TGTGCCAGTAGCCCTTCATGGAGGGGGCTTCAGCCCCAGCATTTT	15	-	TRBD1	TRBJ1-5	TRBV19
CSVVSGNYEQYF	TGCAGCGTTGTTTCCGGGAACTACGAGCAGTACTTC	12	-	-	TRBJ2-7	TRBV29-1
CASSDSGLAGRHSPLHF	TGTGCCAGCAGCGATAGTGGGTTGGCAGGACGACACTCACCCCTCCACTTT	17	-	-	TRBJ1-6	TRBV9
CASSPKPNTEAFF	TGTGCCAGCAGTCCTAAGCCGAACACTGAAGCTTTCTTT	13	few	-	TRBJ1-1	TRBV6-2/TRBV6-3
CASSEQLSGYTF	TGCGCCAGCAGCGAACAGCTAAGTGGCTACACCTTC	12	-	-	TRBJ1-2	TRBV5-1
CASRRDRVGAMNTEAFF	TGTGCCAGTAGGCGCGACAGGGTGGGGGCCATGAACACTGAAGCTTTCTTT	17	-	TRBD1	TRBJ1-1	TRBV19
CASSGGTSGAYEQYF	TGTGCCAGCAGCGGAGGGACTAGCGGAGCCTACGAGCAGTACTTC	15	-	TRBD2	TRBJ2-7	TRBV9
CSASRDSDYNSPLHF	TGCAGTGCTAGCCGGGACAGCGACTATAATTCACCCCTCCACTTT	15	-	TRBD1	TRBJ1-6	TRBV20-1
CASSALMEQYF	TGTGCCAGCAGCGCACTTATGGAGCAGTACTTC	11	-	-	TRBJ2-7	TRBV7-2
CSAVGRNEKLFF	TGCAGTGCGGTAGGGCGAAATGAAAAACTGTTTTTT	12	few	-	TRBJ1-4	TRBV20-1
CASSSGAVGNQPQHF	TGTGCCAGCAGTTCAGGGGCCGTTGGCAATCAGCCCCAGCATTTT	15	-	-	TRBJ1-5	TRBV28
CASSPDQHTASEAFF	TGTGCCAGCTCACCAGATCAACACACAGCGAGTGAAGCTTTCTTT	15	-	-	TRBJ1-1	TRBV18
CASSRGWTQHF	TGTGCCAGCAGTCGGGGCTGGACCCAGCATTTT	11	-	-	TRBJ1-5	TRBV28
CASSLDVRAAEQYF	TGTGCCAGCAGCTTGGATGTCAGGGCGGCCGAGCAGTACTTC	14	few	-	TRBJ2-7	TRBV5-6
CASSGRQTATNEKLFF	TGTGCCAGTAGTGGCCGACAGACTGCAACTAATGAAAAACTGTTTTTT	16	-	-	TRBJ1-4	TRBV19
CSVDSGGSGTEAFF	TGCAGCGTTGATTCCGGGGGCTCGGGCACTGAAGCTTTCTTT	14	few	-	TRBJ1-1	TRBV29-1
CSVSPLDGFSGNTIYF	TGCAGCGTGTCCCCTTTAGACGGGTTCTCTGGAAACACCATATATTTT	16	few	-	TRBJ1-3	TRBV29-1
CASSRQTGVTEAFF	TGTGCCAGCAGCCGACAGACAGGGGTCACTGAAGCTTTCTTT	14	-	TRBD1	TRBJ1-1	TRBV3-1
CASTVPGGRNQPQHF	TGTGCCAGCACCGTCCCGGGGGGCCGCAATCAGCCCCAGCATTTT	15	many	-	TRBJ1-5	TRBV28
CASSDRGLTEAFF	TGTGCCAGCAGCGACAGGGGGCTCACTGAAGCTTTCTTT	13	-	TRBD1	TRBJ1-1	TRBV6-1
CASSRGGSSHEQYF	TGTGCCAGCAGCAGGGGGGGTAGCAGTCACGAGCAGTACTTC	14	few	-	TRBJ2-7	TRBV11-2
CAWSQQNYGYTF	TGTGCCTGGAGCCAACAGAACTATGGCTACACCTTC	12	-	-	TRBJ1-2	TRBV30
CASSYSRTQETQYF	TGTGCCAGCAGTTACTCGAGGACACAAGAGACCCAGTACTTC	14	-	-	TRBJ2-5	TRBV6-5
CASSFVGTVTYEQYF	TGTGCCAGCAGTTTTGTTGGAACAGTGACCTACGAGCAGTACTTC	15	many	-	TRBJ2-7	TRBV6-2/TRBV6-3
CASTPRGGPTETQYF	TGTGCCAGCACCCCGCGAGGGGGCCCGACAGAGACCCAGTACTTC	15	-	TRBD1	TRBJ2-5	TRBV12-3/TRBV12-4
CASSAGIGNQPQHF	TGCGCCAGCAGTGCAGGGATCGGCAATCAGCCCCAGCATTTT	14	few	-	TRBJ1-5	TRBV10-1
CSAPESGDASCGAGEDEQYF	TGCAGTGCTCCTGAATCGGGGGACGCCAGTTGTGGAGCGGGAGAGGACGAGCAGTACTTC	20	-	TRBD2	TRBJ2-7	TRBV20-1
CASLGAGATEAFF	TGTGCCAGTTTGGGAGCAGGGGCCACTGAAGCTTTCTTT	13	few	-	TRBJ1-1	TRBV5-5
CAWSNSYGYTF	TGTGCCTGGAGTAACAGCTATGGCTACACCTTC	11	few	-	TRBJ1-2	TRBV30
CASSLLTGGGEKLFF	TGTGCCAGCAGTTTATTAACAGGGGGAGGTGAAAAACTGTTTTTT	15	many	TRBD1	TRBJ1-4	TRBV28
CSARIPGASGVSYEQYF	TGCAGTGCTAGAATTCCGGGGGCTAGCGGAGTCTCCTACGAGCAGTACTTC	17	-	-	TRBJ2-7	TRBV20-1
CASSSRTSHEQYF	TGTGCCAGCAGTTCCCGGACTAGCCACGAGCAGTACTTC	13	-	TRBD2	TRBJ2-7	TRBV27